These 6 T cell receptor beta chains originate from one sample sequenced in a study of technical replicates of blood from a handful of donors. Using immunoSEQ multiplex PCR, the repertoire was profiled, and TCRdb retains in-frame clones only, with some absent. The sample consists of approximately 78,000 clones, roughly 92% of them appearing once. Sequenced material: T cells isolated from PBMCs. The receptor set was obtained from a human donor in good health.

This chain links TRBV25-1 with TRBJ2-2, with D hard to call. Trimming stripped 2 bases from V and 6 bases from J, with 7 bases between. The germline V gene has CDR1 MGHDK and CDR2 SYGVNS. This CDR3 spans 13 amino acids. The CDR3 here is CASSEESPGELFF. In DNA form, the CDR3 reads TGTGCCAGCAGTGAAGAAAGCCCCGGGGAGCTGTTTTTT.

CDR3 in amino acids: CASSHPQGAANYGYTF. In nucleotides, the CDR3 is TGTGCCAGCAGCCACCCTCAGGGGGCCGCTAACTATGGCTACACCTTC. The genes are TRBV4-2 and TRBJ1-2; 8 bases line up with TRBD1. Germline V gene lookup returns CDR1 LGHNA and CDR2 YNFKEQ. The CDR3 is 16 residues long. V shed 3 bases and J 0 bases; nucleotides not matched to a gene: 6.

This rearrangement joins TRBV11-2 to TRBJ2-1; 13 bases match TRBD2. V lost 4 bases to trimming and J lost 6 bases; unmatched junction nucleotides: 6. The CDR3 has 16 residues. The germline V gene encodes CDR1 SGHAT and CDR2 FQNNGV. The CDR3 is CASSSKLAGGINEQFF. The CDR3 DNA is TGTGCCAGCAGCTCGAAACTAGCGGGAGGGATCAATGAGCAGTTCTTC.

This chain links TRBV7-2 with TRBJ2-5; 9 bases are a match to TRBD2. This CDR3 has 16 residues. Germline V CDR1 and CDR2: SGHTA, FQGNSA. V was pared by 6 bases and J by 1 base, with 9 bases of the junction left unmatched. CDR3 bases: TGTGCCAGCAGTTCGGGGGCGGGAGGGCCCCAAGAGACCCAGTACTTC. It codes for CASSSGAGGPQETQYF. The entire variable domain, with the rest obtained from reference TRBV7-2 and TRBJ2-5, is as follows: GAGVSQSPSNKVTEKGKDVELRCDPISGHTALYWYRQSLGQGLEFLIYFQGNSAPDKSGLPSDRFSAERTGGSVSTLTIQRTQQEDSAVYLCASSSGAGGPQETQYFGPGTRLLVL.

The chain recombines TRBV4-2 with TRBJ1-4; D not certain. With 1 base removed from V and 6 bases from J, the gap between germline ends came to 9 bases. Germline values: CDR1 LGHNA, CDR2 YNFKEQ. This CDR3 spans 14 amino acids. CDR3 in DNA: TGTGCCAGCAGCCAAGGGAGGAGGGATGAAAAACTGTTTTTT. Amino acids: CASSQGRRDEKLFF.

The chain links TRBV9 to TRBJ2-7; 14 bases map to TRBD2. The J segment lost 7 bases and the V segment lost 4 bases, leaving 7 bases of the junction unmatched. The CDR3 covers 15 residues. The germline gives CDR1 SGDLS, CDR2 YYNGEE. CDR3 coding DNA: TGTGCCAGCAGCATCCGGACTAGCGGGAGGACTGAGCAGTACTTC. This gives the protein CASSIRTSGRTEQYF.